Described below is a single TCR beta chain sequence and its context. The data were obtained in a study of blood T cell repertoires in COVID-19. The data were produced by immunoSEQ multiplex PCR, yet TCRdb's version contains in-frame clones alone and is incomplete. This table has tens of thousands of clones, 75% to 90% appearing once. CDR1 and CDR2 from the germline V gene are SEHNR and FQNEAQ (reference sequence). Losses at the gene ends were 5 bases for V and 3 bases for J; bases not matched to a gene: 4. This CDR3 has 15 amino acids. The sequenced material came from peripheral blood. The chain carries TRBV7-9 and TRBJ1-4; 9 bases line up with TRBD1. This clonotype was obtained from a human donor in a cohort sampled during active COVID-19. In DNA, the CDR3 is TGTGCCAGCAGCCCGAACAGGGGGCCTAATGAAAAACTGTTTTTT. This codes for CASSPNRGPNEKLFF.